The 21 T cell receptor beta chains below all came from one sample that was sequenced in a study of T cells in Graves' hyperthyroidism and ophthalmopathy. The source material, RNA transcripts, was used to amplify TCR beta CDR3 regions. HTBI primers were the set used in a first-round RT-PCR of the TCR CDR3. TCRdb reprocessed the multiplex PCR reads with MiXCR, giving one entry per CDR3 protein. The profile shows 250,000 to 300,000 distinct CDR3 sequences, 13% to 15% of them singletons. The sample comprised blood. The source of these receptors is a woman aged 50 to 60 with Graves' hyperthyroidism that later progressed to Graves' ophthalmopathy.

The table lists this clonotype with many counts. This chain joins TRBV6-7 and TRBJ2-1, with 9 nucleotides matching TRBD2. TRBV6-7 is marked as an open reading frame, function uncertain. V trimming: 0 bases; J trimming: 4 bases; junction bases outside the gene matches: 13. CDR3 size: 19 residues. In nucleotides, the CDR3 is TGTGCCAGCAGTTACTCGATTATGCGGACTAGCGCCAGATACAATGAGCAGTTCTTC. This translates into CASSYSIMRTSARYNEQFF.

The table lists this clonotype with many counts. V is TRBV29-1 and J is TRBJ1-1; 8 nucleotides line up with TRBD1. The CDR3 runs to 12 residues. From germline, CDR1 is SQVTM and CDR2 ANQGSEA. V was clipped by 6 bases and J by 2 bases; unmatched bases: 2. The chain's CDR3 is CSVDRGNTEAFF. The CDR3 nucleotides read TGCAGCGTCGACAGGGGAAACACTGAAGCTTTCTTT.

Ten or more counts support this clonotype. The gene calls are TRBV20-1 and TRBJ2-3, with TRBD2 matching 8 bases. Germline V gives CDR1 DFQATT, CDR2 SNEGSKA (reference sequence). The V segment lost 8 bases and the J segment 1 base; nucleotides outside the gene matches: 5. The CDR3 sequence is 13 residues long. The CDR3: CSPRAGGTDTQYF. CDR3 coding DNA: TGCAGTCCCCGAGCGGGAGGCACAGATACGCAGTATTTT.

This clonotype has ten or more counts. The gene calls are TRBV7-9 and TRBJ2-7, with D unclear. CDR1 SEHNR and CDR2 FQNEAQ come from the germline V gene (reference sequence). This CDR3 is 13 amino acids long. Trimming shortened V by 1 base and J by 6 bases, and 10 bases separated the two germline ends. CDR3 DNA: TGTGCCAGCAGCTTAGTAGTTTTGGGCGAGCAGTACTTC. This gives the protein CASSLVVLGEQYF.

Ten or more counts support this clonotype. The gene calls are TRBV6-1 and TRBJ2-1, with unresolved D. CDR3 length equals 12 residues. V was cut by 1 base and J by 6 bases, with 4 bases left in between. CDR1 and CDR2 from the germline V gene are MNHNS and SASEGT. The CDR3 DNA reads as TGTGCCAGCAGTGAAGGGGGCAATGAGCAGTTCTTC. Protein sequence: CASSEGGNEQFF.

The chain has TRBV7-6 and TRBJ2-1; possible D gene TRBD1, 6 bases. V lost 4 bases and J lost 4, with 11 bases in between. CDR3 length equals 14 residues. CDR1 is SGHVS, CDR2 FNYEAQ, per germline. CDR3 region: CASSYPGQYNEQFF. In DNA form, the CDR3 reads TGTGCCAGCAGCTACCCCGGACAGTACAATGAGCAGTTCTTC.

This clonotype appeared many times. The chain carries TRBV6-1 and TRBJ2-7; the D is unclear. This CDR3 has 13 residues. V lost 7 bases and J 2 bases, leaving 12 bases between the germline ends. The germline CDR1 and CDR2 sequences are MNHNS and SASEGT. This CDR3 reads CASIKTATYEQYF. Here the CDR3 DNA reads TGTGCCAGCATCAAAACAGCGACCTACGAGCAGTACTTC.

Ten or more counts support this clonotype. This chain links TRBV30 with TRBJ1-1, with 9 bases identical to TRBD1. Trimming cost V 4 bases and J 7 bases; bases outside gene matches: 7. Germline-derived CDR1 and CDR2 are GTSNPN and SVGIG (reference sequence). This CDR3 spans 13 amino acids. The CDR3 DNA reads as TGTGCCTGGATGTTACAGGGGGCCAATGAAGCTTTCTTT. Translating it yields CAWMLQGANEAFF.

This rearrangement joins TRBV6-2 or TRBV6-3 to TRBJ2-1, with unresolved D. Germline lookup yields CDR1 MNHEY and CDR2 SVGEGT. This CDR3 has 15 residues. V lost 7 bases, J lost 3 bases, and 16 bases lay in between. In DNA, the CDR3 is TGTGCCAGCACCCCAGATAATTCTCGCTACAATGAGCAGTTCTTC. It is translated as CASTPDNSRYNEQFF.

This clonotype occurred many times. This sequence joins TRBV3-1 and TRBJ2-7; D remains ambiguous. CDR1 LGHDT and CDR2 YNNKEL come from the germline V gene (reference sequence). Deletions cut 2 bases from V and 1 base from J, with 15 bases between. The CDR3 consists of 16 residues. The CDR3 is CASSQRAGLWSYEQYF. The CDR3 coding sequence is TGTGCCAGCAGCCAAAGGGCCGGTCTTTGGTCCTACGAGCAGTACTTC.

There are many counts of this clonotype. The chain recombines TRBV20-1 with TRBJ2-1; 9 bases agree with TRBD1. V was pared by 6 bases and J by 7 bases, with 7 bases of the junction left unmatched. CDR3 length equals 13 residues. Germline-derived CDR1 and CDR2 are DFQATT and SNEGSKA (reference sequence). The CDR3 DNA follows: TGCAGTGCAACCGGGACAGGGAGGAATGAGCAGTTCTTC. Protein: CSATGTGRNEQFF.

This clonotype was seen at least ten times. The rearrangement links TRBV5-1 to TRBJ2-1; 12 nucleotides match TRBD2. CDR3 length: 19 amino acids. The germline V gene has CDR1 SGHRS and CDR2 YFSETQ. The V segment lost 0 bases and the J segment 0 bases; nucleotides outside the gene matches: 7. The DNA of the CDR3 is TGCGCCAGCAGCTTGGCCCCTCCGACTAGCGGGAGCTCCTACAATGAGCAGTTCTTC. Its translation: CASSLAPPTSGSSYNEQFF.

This clonotype came up many times. At one of its ends the junction is not consistent with the germline gene, which may arise from a read error. V is TRBV20-1 and J is TRBJ1-1, with 7 bases matching TRBD1. Germline CDR1 DFQATT, CDR2 SNEGSKA (reference sequence). CDR3 length: 14 residues. The CDR3 coding sequence is TGCAGTGCTAGACGAGACAGGGTGAATACTGAAGCTTTCTTT. The encoded protein is CSARRDRVNTEAFF.

This clonotype was counted a few times. A read error is possible here, since a much larger clone lies one base away. The chain recombines TRBV28 with TRBJ1-1; 9 bases align to TRBD1. Germline trimming cut 6 bases from V and 6 bases from J; bases unmatched to any gene: 11. Germline V gives CDR1 MDHEN, CDR2 SYDVKM. The CDR3 has 15 residues. The CDR3 here is CASSQTGGLFAEAFF. The CDR3 nucleotides are TGTGCCAGCAGCCAGACAGGGGGACTTTTCGCTGAAGCTTTCTTT.

This clonotype has at least ten counts. This chain joins TRBV5-1 and TRBJ2-7; D gene uncertain. Trimming stripped 1 base from V and 5 bases from J, with 13 bases between. The CDR3 covers 14 residues. The germline gives CDR1 SGHRS, CDR2 YFSETQ. CDR3 loop: CASSLNGLLDEQYF. In DNA, the CDR3 is TGCGCCAGCAGCTTGAACGGGCTGTTGGACGAGCAGTACTTC.

This clonotype was recorded at least ten times. The rearrangement links TRBV28 to TRBJ1-2, with 8 positions matching TRBD1. The CDR3 consists of 14 residues. V lost 6 bases to trimming and J lost 8 bases; unmatched junction nucleotides: 11. Germline values: CDR1 MDHEN, CDR2 SYDVKM. The chain's CDR3 is CASRYDRGNGGYTF. In DNA, the CDR3 is TGTGCCAGCAGATACGACAGGGGAAACGGCGGCTACACCTTC.

This clonotype was counted many times. This rearrangement joins TRBV5-1 to TRBJ2-1, with D maybe TRBD2 (6 bases). The CDR3 is 12 amino acids. CDR1 SGHRS and CDR2 YFSETQ come from the germline V gene. With 4 bases removed from V and 10 bases from J, the gap between germline ends came to 12 bases. The CDR3 sequence: CASSIGGVEQFF. The CDR3 DNA is TGCGCCAGCAGCATCGGAGGGGTGGAGCAGTTCTTC. Full variable domain (outside the CDR3, taken from reference TRBV5-1 and TRBJ2-1): KAGVTQTPRYLIKTRGQQVTLSCSPISGHRSVSWYQQTPGQGLQFLFEYFSETQRNKGNFPGRFSGRQFSNSRSEMNVSTLELGDSALYLCASSIGGVEQFFGPGTRLTVL.

This clonotype has a count of ten or more. The CDR3 DNA follows: TGTGCCATCACCACGCAGGGGATATTAGCTGAAGCTTTCTTT. It specifies CAITTQGILAEAFF. The rearrangement uses TRBV10-3 and TRBJ1-1; TRBD1 is a possible D gene (6 bases). The CDR3 contains 14 residues. Germline V gene lookup returns CDR1 ENHRY and CDR2 SYGVKD. The V and J ends lost 7 bases and 6 bases respectively, with 18 bases between them.

The V call is TRBV6-5, the J call TRBJ1-1, with D perhaps TRBD1 (5 bases). V lost 2 bases to trimming and J lost 6 bases, with 7 bases between them. There are 12 residues in the CDR3. The germline gives CDR1 MNHEY, CDR2 SVGAGI. The CDR3 DNA is TGTGCCAGCAGTTACGGGGGGGCTGAAGCTTTCTTT. Its protein product is CASSYGGAEAFF.

V usage is TRBV4-1 and J usage is TRBJ2-3, with D maybe TRBD2 (6 bases). The CDR3 totals 15 residues. Germline CDR1 and CDR2: MGHRA and YSYEKL. Trimming pared 4 bases from V and 1 base from J, leaving 12 bases between. The DNA for the CDR3 is TGCGCCAGCAGCCGGCTTTCGGGAGGCACAGATACGCAGTATTTT. Translation gives CASSRLSGGTDTQYF.

CDR3 region: CASSLPAGERGASYEQYF. Here the CDR3 DNA reads TGTGCCAGCAGCCTCCCAGCGGGAGAAAGAGGGGCCTCCTACGAGCAGTACTTC. The rearrangement uses TRBV7-9 and TRBJ2-7; 8 bases align to TRBD2. J was trimmed by 0 bases and V by 5 bases; bases with no gene match: 15. The germline V gene encodes CDR1 SEHNR and CDR2 FQNEAQ (reference sequence). This CDR3 region has 18 residues.